This entry describes one TCR beta chain. From germline, CDR1 is SNHLY and CDR2 FYNNEI. Trimming stripped 2 bases from V and 0 bases from J, with 11 bases between. The CDR3 sequence is 16 residues long. Methods used by the authors: By means of reference gene primer amplification, nucleated cell counts were estimated. Clones were sequenced by immunoSEQ multiplex PCR, and TCRdb holds only the in-frame ones, with some missing. V and J calls and clone size are copied from that table; D and trimming were computed from the DNA. The sample consists of tens of thousands of clones, 80% to 85% of them appearing once. The sample belongs to a study of blood T cell repertoires in COVID-19. About the study: Acute and convalescent COVID-19 specimens originated in the United States, Italy and Spain. PBMCs, B-cell-depleted T cells, or T cells provided the cDNA or gDNA that made up the material.

This chain links TRBV2 with TRBJ1-3, with D perhaps matching TRBD1 (6 bases). Sequencing input: peripheral blood. This TCR was sampled from a man older than 75 with active COVID-19. CDR3 sequence: CASSEQGTYSGNTIYF. CDR3 DNA: TGTGCCAGCAGTGAACAGGGGACATACTCTGGAAACACCATATATTTT.